The rows below give T cell receptor beta chains drawn from one sample of a study of blood T cells in healthy people across ages. MiXCR, applied by TCRdb to the 5' RACE reads, yields one record per CDR3 protein. The sample has 760,000 or so distinct CDR3 sequences; 20% to 30% are singletons. This same sample was also taken into another study, of T cells of mothers and their children.

Sequenced input: blood. All receptors come from a boy younger than 18 in good health. The CDR3 runs from the conserved cysteine through the conserved F or W. A D gene is named only where the DNA matches it firmly. Size values are once, few and many counts, or a class for expanded clones, and some rows have none.

clone size: many; J gene: TRBJ1-2; D gene: -; V gene: TRBV6-5; CDR3 protein: CASSYSGGPVYGYTF; CDR3 DNA: TGTGCCAGCAGTTACTCGGGGGGTCCAGTGTATGGCTACACCTTC
clone size: few; J gene: TRBJ2-1; D gene: -; V gene: TRBV28; CDR3 protein: CASSLSVVEPLSSYNEQFF; CDR3 DNA: TGTGCCAGCAGTTTATCGGTCGTGGAGCCCCTGAGCTCCTACAATGAGCAGTTCTTC
clone size: -; J gene: TRBJ2-5; D gene: TRBD2; V gene: TRBV6-6; CDR3 protein: CASPGLGETQYF; CDR3 DNA: TGTGCCAGCCCGGGACTAGGGGAGACCCAGTACTTC
clone size: few; J gene: TRBJ2-2; D gene: -; V gene: TRBV27; CDR3 protein: CASSLSGPLVGELFF; CDR3 DNA: TGTGCCAGCAGTTTATCAGGACCTCTGGTCGGGGAGCTGTTTTTT
clone size: -; J gene: TRBJ2-7; D gene: -; V gene: TRBV7-2; CDR3 protein: CASSLTWQTATYEQYF; CDR3 DNA: TGTGCCAGCAGCTTAACGTGGCAGACAGCAACCTACGAGCAGTACTTC
clone size: -; J gene: TRBJ2-7; D gene: -; V gene: TRBV6-2/TRBV6-3; CDR3 protein: CASSEEYEQYF; CDR3 DNA: TGTGCCAGCAGTGAGGAATACGAGCAGTACTTC
clone size: once; J gene: TRBJ2-3; D gene: TRBD2; V gene: TRBV2; CDR3 protein: CASLASGAPTDTQYF; CDR3 DNA: TGTGCCAGCCTAGCTAGCGGGGCCCCCACAGATACGCAGTATTTT
clone size: few; J gene: TRBJ1-2; D gene: TRBD1; V gene: TRBV12-3/TRBV12-4; CDR3 protein: CASSLYSYRGLGYGYTF; CDR3 DNA: TGTGCCAGCAGCCTATATAGCTACAGGGGGCTGGGGTATGGCTACACCTTC
clone size: once; J gene: TRBJ2-7; D gene: -; V gene: TRBV6-2/TRBV6-3; CDR3 protein: CASSSYFTGTKYEQYF; CDR3 DNA: TGTGCCAGCAGTTCCTACTTTACCGGGACAAAGTACGAGCAGTACTTC
clone size: few; J gene: TRBJ1-4; D gene: -; V gene: TRBV2; CDR3 protein: CASSEEIRGGEKLFF; CDR3 DNA: TGTGCCAGCAGTGAAGAGATCAGGGGAGGTGAAAAACTGTTTTTT
clone size: many; J gene: TRBJ2-5; D gene: -; V gene: TRBV7-6; CDR3 protein: CASSYPRVSGQETQYF; CDR3 DNA: TGTGCCAGCAGCTATCCGAGGGTTAGCGGACAAGAGACCCAGTACTTC
clone size: few; J gene: TRBJ2-1; D gene: -; V gene: TRBV5-5; CDR3 protein: CASSLRGAEYNEQFF; CDR3 DNA: TGTGCCAGCAGCTTGCGGGGGGCGGAGTACAATGAGCAGTTCTTC
clone size: -; J gene: TRBJ2-7; D gene: -; V gene: TRBV29-1; CDR3 protein: CSFQTGDSKYEQYF; CDR3 DNA: TGTAGCTTCCAGACGGGGGACAGCAAGTACGAGCAGTACTTC
clone size: -; J gene: TRBJ2-7; D gene: -; V gene: TRBV20-1; CDR3 protein: CSAAQNRGSYEQYF; CDR3 DNA: TGCAGTGCTGCTCAAAATCGGGGCTCCTACGAGCAGTACTTC
clone size: -; J gene: TRBJ2-4; D gene: -; V gene: TRBV7-2; CDR3 protein: CASSFASGGQGIQYF; CDR3 DNA: TGTGCCAGCAGCTTTGCCTCCGGAGGACAAGGCATTCAGTACTTC
clone size: few; J gene: TRBJ2-1; D gene: -; V gene: TRBV20-1; CDR3 protein: CSALGRVSYNEQFF; CDR3 DNA: TGCAGTGCTCTCGGTAGGGTCTCCTACAATGAGCAGTTCTTC
clone size: -; J gene: TRBJ2-5; D gene: TRBD2; V gene: TRBV2; CDR3 protein: CASRPGTSGETQYF; CDR3 DNA: TGTGCCAGCAGGCCCGGGACTAGCGGAGAGACCCAGTACTTC
clone size: few; J gene: TRBJ2-7; D gene: TRBD1; V gene: TRBV12-3/TRBV12-4; CDR3 protein: CASSRDLTGGEQYF; CDR3 DNA: TGTGCCAGCAGTCGAGACCTGACAGGGGGCGAGCAGTACTTC
clone size: few; J gene: TRBJ1-5; D gene: -; V gene: TRBV19; CDR3 protein: CASSTRGGGNQPQHF; CDR3 DNA: TGTGCCAGTAGTACGAGGGGGGGAGGCAATCAGCCCCAGCATTTT
clone size: few; J gene: TRBJ1-1; D gene: -; V gene: TRBV29-1; CDR3 protein: CSALQELNTEAFF; CDR3 DNA: TGCAGCGCCCTACAGGAGTTGAACACTGAAGCTTTCTTT
clone size: few; J gene: TRBJ2-5; D gene: -; V gene: TRBV5-1; CDR3 protein: CASSLELQTQYF; CDR3 DNA: TGCGCCAGCAGCTTGGAGCTCCAGACCCAGTACTTC
clone size: -; J gene: TRBJ1-4; D gene: TRBD1; V gene: TRBV6-6; CDR3 protein: CASSYPRTGPENLFF; CDR3 DNA: TGTGCCAGCAGTTACCCACGGACAGGGCCTGAAAATCTGTTTTTT
clone size: -; J gene: TRBJ2-4; D gene: -; V gene: TRBV10-3; CDR3 protein: CATQSFTGAKNIQYF; CDR3 DNA: TGTGCCACTCAAAGCTTCACAGGAGCCAAAAACATTCAGTACTTC
clone size: -; J gene: TRBJ1-4; D gene: -; V gene: TRBV4-2; CDR3 protein: CASSQETGPNEKLFF; CDR3 DNA: TGTGCCAGCAGCCAAGAGACAGGCCCTAATGAAAAACTGTTTTTT
clone size: -; J gene: TRBJ2-5; D gene: -; V gene: TRBV3-1; CDR3 protein: CASSQGRRETQYF; CDR3 DNA: TGTGCCAGCAGCCAGGGCCGGAGGGAGACCCAGTACTTC
clone size: few; J gene: TRBJ2-4; D gene: -; V gene: TRBV12-3/TRBV12-4; CDR3 protein: CASTSNGAKNIQYF; CDR3 DNA: TGTGCCAGCACCTCGAACGGGGCCAAAAACATTCAGTACTTC
clone size: -; J gene: TRBJ2-5; D gene: TRBD1; V gene: TRBV20-1; CDR3 protein: CSAPAPSDRGQKETQYF; CDR3 DNA: TGCAGTGCGCCTGCACCCTCAGACAGGGGGCAAAAAGAGACCCAGTACTTC